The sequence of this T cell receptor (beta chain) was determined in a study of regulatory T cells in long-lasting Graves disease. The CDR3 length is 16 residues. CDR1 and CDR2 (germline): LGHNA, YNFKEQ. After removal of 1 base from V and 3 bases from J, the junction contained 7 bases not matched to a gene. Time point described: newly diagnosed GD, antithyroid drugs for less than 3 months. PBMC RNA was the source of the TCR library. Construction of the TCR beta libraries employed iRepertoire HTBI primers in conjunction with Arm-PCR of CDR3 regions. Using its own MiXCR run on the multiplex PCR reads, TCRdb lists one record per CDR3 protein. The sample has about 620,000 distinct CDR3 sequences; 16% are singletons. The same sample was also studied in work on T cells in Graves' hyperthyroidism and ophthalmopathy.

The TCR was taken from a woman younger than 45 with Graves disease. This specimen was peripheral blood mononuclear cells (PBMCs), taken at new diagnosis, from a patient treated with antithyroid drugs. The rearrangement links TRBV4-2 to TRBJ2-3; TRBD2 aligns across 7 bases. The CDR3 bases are TGTGCCAGCAGCCAAGGACTAGCCGTAACTACAGATACGCAGTATTTT. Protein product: CASSQGLAVTTDTQYF.